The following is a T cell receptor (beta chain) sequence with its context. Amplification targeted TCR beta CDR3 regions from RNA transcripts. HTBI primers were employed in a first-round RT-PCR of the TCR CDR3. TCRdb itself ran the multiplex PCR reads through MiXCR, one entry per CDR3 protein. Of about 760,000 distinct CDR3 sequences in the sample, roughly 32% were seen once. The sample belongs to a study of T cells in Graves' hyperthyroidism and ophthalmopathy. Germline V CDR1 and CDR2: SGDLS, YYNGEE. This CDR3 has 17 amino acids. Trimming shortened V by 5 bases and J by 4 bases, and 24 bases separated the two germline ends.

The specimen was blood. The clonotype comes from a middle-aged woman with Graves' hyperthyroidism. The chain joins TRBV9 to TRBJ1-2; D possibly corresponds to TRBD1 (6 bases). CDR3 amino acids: CASSYPYRDGSGYGYTF. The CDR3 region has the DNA TGTGCCAGCAGTTACCCCTACAGGGATGGAAGCGGCTATGGCTACACCTTC.